Listed below are T cell receptor beta chains from one sample, sequenced in a study of identical twins. TCRdb passed the 5' RACE reads through MiXCR, listing each CDR3 protein once. Found here are about 450,000 distinct CDR3 sequences, around a sixth of them singletons; the top ten hold 9% to 15%. What was sequenced was naive T cells sorted from blood. All receptors derive from a man aged 50 or older in good health. Each CDR3 is given with its conserved first and last residue.

V,J,CDR3
TRBV12-3/TRBV12-4,TRBJ1-1,CASSPPRDIIPEAFF
TRBV12-3/TRBV12-4,TRBJ2-7,CASSFGEGAASYEQYF
TRBV5-5,TRBJ2-2,CASSLDRPTGELFF
TRBV15,TRBJ2-3,CATSKLADTQYF
TRBV5-1,TRBJ1-6,CASSLGTGFDSPLHF
TRBV27,TRBJ1-1,CASSPPGGAWGTEAFF
TRBV20-1,TRBJ1-6,CSARVSLNSPLHF
TRBV24-1,TRBJ2-2,CATSEGHNTGELFF
TRBV6-1,TRBJ2-3,CASSQNEGSTDTQYF
TRBV5-1,TRBJ2-7,CASSPISGSDYEQYF
TRBV7-2,TRBJ2-7,CASSPGRLREQYF
TRBV28,TRBJ1-2,CASSTGTPTGYTF
TRBV4-2,TRBJ2-7,CASSQGGGFPYEQYF
TRBV28,TRBJ2-7,CASSLSLPPNEQYF
TRBV19,TRBJ1-5,CASSIFRDLNQPQHF
TRBV6-1,TRBJ2-7,CASSEVAGPYEQYF
TRBV5-1,TRBJ2-7,CASSLSGSRSYEQYF
TRBV5-4,TRBJ1-1,CASSLRGAPNTEAFF
TRBV10-3,TRBJ2-2,CAISPLGGGARAGELFF
TRBV2,TRBJ1-5,CASSEMQASGAQHF
TRBV29-1,TRBJ2-7,CSAGDRTNNEQYF
TRBV20-1,TRBJ2-7,CSAGQGARSYEQYF
TRBV5-1,TRBJ2-7,CASSRLAGFSYEQYF
TRBV12-3/TRBV12-4,TRBJ2-5,CASSLSAALKTQYF
TRBV6-5,TRBJ2-3,CASSYTPFSTDTQYF
TRBV12-3/TRBV12-4,TRBJ2-4,CASSLYGVRGPKNIQYF
TRBV5-1,TRBJ2-3,CASSPTRSQDTQYF
TRBV5-1,TRBJ2-5,CASSLGPAASETQYF
TRBV28,TRBJ1-2,CASWNRYGYTF
TRBV12-3/TRBV12-4,TRBJ2-1,CASSLVEESRQFF
TRBV4-3,TRBJ2-1,CASSLGTGGDLSPYNEQFF
TRBV9,TRBJ2-3,CASSVALAGGADTQYF
TRBV20-1,TRBJ2-5,CSARAPGMETQYF
TRBV20-1,TRBJ2-7,CSAPGQGAPYEQYF
TRBV29-1,TRBJ2-1,CSVIAAGSLRTYNEQFF
TRBV20-1,TRBJ1-5,CSAADANQPQHF
TRBV28,TRBJ2-7,CASSKPGQSSYEQYF
TRBV4-2,TRBJ1-4,CASSQVGEGQRNEKLFF
TRBV6-1,TRBJ1-1,CASREQGAYTEAFF
TRBV4-2,TRBJ1-5,CASSQDFGGFDQPQHF
TRBV12-3/TRBV12-4,TRBJ2-5,CASSLSGTGNPETQYF
TRBV12-3/TRBV12-4,TRBJ2-3,CASSGGWTDTQYF
TRBV28,TRBJ2-1,CASSPFNSGRLSYNEQFF
TRBV4-1,TRBJ2-2,CASRPGATSGGAELFF
TRBV7-2,TRBJ2-3,CASSLEVDTQYF
TRBV5-4,TRBJ1-2,CASSLAGGRASSFYGYTF
TRBV12-3/TRBV12-4,TRBJ2-4,CASSLQGGDIQYF
TRBV5-1,TRBJ2-3,CASSLNRAPTDTQYF
TRBV6-2/TRBV6-3,TRBJ2-2,CASSYYTSGVPGELFF
TRBV20-1,TRBJ1-2,CSALMGGYGYTF
TRBV12-3/TRBV12-4,TRBJ2-7,CASSLSGGVQYF
TRBV6-5,TRBJ2-5,CASSYTGTQYF
TRBV5-6,TRBJ1-1,CASSLGVGQAAFF
TRBV29-1,TRBJ1-4,CSGGAYEKLFF
TRBV3-1,TRBJ2-3,CASSQSGTPWKDTQYF